This T cell receptor (beta chain) is drawn from a study of blood T cells in healthy people across ages. CDR1 MDHEN and CDR2 SYDVKM come from the germline V gene. V was pared by 10 bases and J by 3 bases, with 20 bases between. CDR3 length: 15 amino acids. A J-beta primer mix and a sample-barcoded 5' primer were used in a second PCR of roughly 6 to 11 cycles. Each CDR3 protein is one row after TCRdb ran MiXCR on the 5' RACE reads. This table has fewer than 1,000,000 distinct CDR3 sequences, 46% appearing once. Peripheral blood was drawn, 7.5 to 10 milliliters per donor. V and J are TRBV28 and TRBJ2-3; D perhaps matches TRBD1 (6 bases). The material sequenced was blood. This clonotype originated in a man older than 75 in good health. The CDR3 DNA reads as TGTGCCACCCGTGAACAGGGCGATGGGACAGATACGCAGTATTTT. It codes for CATREQGDGTDTQYF.